The 16 T cell receptor beta chains listed next were all sequenced from one sample in a study of control samples from healthy donors and cancer patients (TCRdb year 2020). Libraries were made using the immunoSEQ multiplex PCR assay. The table was pulled from immuneACCESS by TCRdb, which kept in-frame rearrangements only. Such tables lose some clones; where checked, under half of the loss comes from unresolved V genes, and the rest has no known cause. The table for this sample lists tens of thousands of clones; about 81% of them were counted only once. The top ten constitute more than 30% of the sample. Sequenced: PBMCs. The receptors originated from a man aged 70 or older with lung cancer.

The chain uses TRBV27 and TRBJ2-7; tentatively, D is TRBD2 (6 bases). The CDR3 contains 14 residues. The ends were cut back, 2 bases at V and 0 bases at J, with 8 bases in the middle. From germline, CDR1 is MNHEY and CDR2 SMNVEV (reference sequence). Here the CDR3 DNA reads TGTGCCAGCAGTTTAGCGGGGTTCTCCTACGAGCAGTACTTC. This codes for CASSLAGFSYEQYF.

A word on this clone: One end of the junction varies from germline; a read error may be responsible. J is TRBJ2-7 and V is TRBV5-6; maybe TRBD1 (6 bases). The germline V gene encodes CDR1 SGHDT and CDR2 YYEEEE. The CDR3 length is 16 residues. CDR3 sequence (DNA): TGTGCCAGCAGCAAGCGACAGGCTACCGTCCTACGAGCAGTTGACTTC. This translates into CASSKRQATVLRAVDF.

The gene calls are TRBV7-9 and TRBJ1-6; D gene ambiguous. The CDR3 consists of 14 residues. The germline V gene encodes CDR1 SEHNR and CDR2 FQNEAQ (reference sequence). V lost 4 bases, J lost 11 bases, and 15 bases lay in between. The chain's CDR3 is CASSSPAGSAPLHF. The CDR3 DNA is TGTGCCAGCAGCTCTCCCGCGGGCTCGGCACCCCTCCACTTT.

V is TRBV6-5 and J is TRBJ2-3; a weak D match, TRBD1 (6 bases). This CDR3 has 14 residues. Deletions cut 5 bases from V and 6 bases from J, with 15 bases between. The V gene's germline CDR1 is MNHEY and CDR2 SVGAGI. CDR3 in amino acids: CASSPRNRVDTQYF. Written as DNA, the CDR3 is TGTGCCAGCAGTCCGCGAAACAGGGTGGATACGCAGTATTTT.

The chain is built from TRBV24-1 and TRBJ2-7; D is perhaps TRBD2 (6 bases). The CDR3 is 13 amino acids. Germline-derived CDR1 and CDR2 are KGHDR and SFDVKD. The germline V and J ends were trimmed by 5 bases and 2 bases, with 9 bases remaining between them. The CDR3 coding sequence is TGTGCCACCAGTGTTCGCGGGACCTACGAGCAGTACTTC. Translation gives CATSVRGTYEQYF.

V usage is TRBV6-2 or TRBV6-3 and J usage is TRBJ1-2; D gene uncertain. The CDR3 has 14 residues. The germline CDR1 and CDR2 sequences are MNHEY and SVGEGT. V lost 5 bases and J 10 bases, leaving 20 bases between the germline ends. The CDR3 coding sequence is TGTGCCAGCAGTCGAGACGGACCTCCGAGAATCTACACCTTC. Its protein is CASSRDGPPRIYTF.

The rearrangement uses TRBV13 and TRBJ1-4, with D hard to call. V gave up 5 bases and J gave up 5 bases, with 12 bases separating them. The CDR3 length is 14 residues. Germline V gives CDR1 PRHDT, CDR2 FYEKMQ (reference sequence). DNA for the CDR3: TGTGCCAGCAGCCGAAGACTCCAAAATGAAAAACTGTTTTTT. It is translated as CASSRRLQNEKLFF.

The table lists this clone with a few counts. The chain joins TRBV6-5 to TRBJ2-1, with D uncertain. Trimming took 11 bases from V and 5 from J, leaving 10 bases between them. This CDR3 has 11 residues. Germline CDR1 and CDR2: MNHEY and SVGAGI. The CDR3 reads CAAGRDNEQFF. CDR3 nucleotides: TGTGCCGCAGGAAGGGACAATGAGCAGTTCTTC.

The sample holds a few counts of this clone. The chain couples TRBV7-8 to TRBJ2-2; 8 positions agree with TRBD2. V trimming: 1 base; J trimming: 2 bases; junction bases outside the gene matches: 6. Germline lookup yields CDR1 SGHVS and CDR2 FQNEAQ. This CDR3 has 17 residues. The CDR3 here is CASSLVAAGVNTGELFF. The DNA for the CDR3 is TGTGCCAGCAGCTTAGTAGCAGCGGGGGTAAACACCGGGGAGCTGTTTTTT.

The rearrangement uses TRBV5-1 and TRBJ2-3; D is possibly TRBD2 (6 bases). Looked up from germline, CDR1 is SGHRS and CDR2 is YFSETQ. The CDR3 runs 15 residues. V was trimmed by 2 bases and J by 0 bases, leaving 10 bases between them. The CDR3 nucleotides are TGCGCCAGCAGCTTTTTTGGGGGGAGCACAGATACGCAGTATTTT. Encoded protein: CASSFFGGSTDTQYF.

CDR3 DNA sequence: TGTGCCAGCAGCGTGGACCAAAGCTCCTACGAGCAGTACTTC. This translates into CASSVDQSSYEQYF. The chain couples TRBV9 to TRBJ2-7; no definite D call. The CDR3 is 14 amino acids. The V gene's germline CDR1 is SGDLS and CDR2 YYNGEE. Trimming removed 2 bases at V and 0 bases at J, with 9 bases between.

This clone was counted between two and nine times. The chain recombines TRBV9 with TRBJ1-1; D gene ambiguous. V lost 4 bases and J 5 bases, leaving 15 bases between the germline ends. The CDR3 spans 14 residues. Germline CDR1 and CDR2: SGDLS and YYNGEE. CDR3 nucleotides: TGTGCCAGCAGCCCCGTGAGGGAAGGGACTGAAGCTTTCTTT. Translating it yields CASSPVREGTEAFF. The whole variable domain, remainder taken from reference TRBV9 and TRBJ1-1, is DSGVTQTPKHLITATGQRVTLRCSPRSGDLSVYWYQQSLDQGLQFLIQYYNGEERAKGNILERFSAQQFPDLHSELNLSSLELGDSALYFCASSPVREGTEAFFGQGTRLTVV.

This clone was seen only a few times. This chain joins TRBV13 and TRBJ1-2; D perhaps matches TRBD1 (6 bases). CDR3 length: 13 amino acids. V lost 5 bases, J lost 6 bases, and 13 bases lay in between. The V gene's germline CDR1 is PRHDT and CDR2 FYEKMQ (reference sequence). The CDR3 sequence: CASSPRTVNGYTF. The CDR3 DNA follows: TGTGCCAGCAGCCCCCGGACAGTTAATGGCTACACCTTC.

For the CDR3, the DNA is TGTGCCAGCAGTGCGGCCAGGGGGAAAGAAAAACTGTTTTTT. It codes for CASSAARGKEKLFF. This chain connects TRBV6-2 or TRBV6-3 to TRBJ1-4; 7 bases are a match to TRBD1. The CDR3 is 14 amino acids. The J segment lost 8 bases and the V segment lost 5 bases, leaving 8 bases of the junction unmatched. Germline CDR1 reads MNHEY; CDR2 reads SVGEGT.

The chain links TRBV27 to TRBJ2-1, with a weak D call TRBD1 (5 bases). The CDR3 spans 14 residues. Germline values: CDR1 MNHEY, CDR2 SMNVEV (reference sequence). The V and J ends lost 0 bases and 6 bases respectively, with 9 bases between them. The CDR3 DNA is TGTGCCAGCAGTTTATCGCGCAGGGCCAATGAGCAGTTCTTC. Residues: CASSLSRRANEQFF.

The rearrangement uses TRBV5-4 and TRBJ1-2, with D possibly TRBD1 on 6 matching bases. The CDR3 extends over 14 amino acids. Germline V gives CDR1 SGHNT, CDR2 YYREEE (reference sequence). V was trimmed by 0 bases and J by 3 bases, leaving 9 bases between them. CDR3 loop: CASSLGAGDYGYTF. In DNA, the CDR3 is TGTGCCAGCAGCTTGGGGGCAGGGGACTATGGCTACACCTTC.